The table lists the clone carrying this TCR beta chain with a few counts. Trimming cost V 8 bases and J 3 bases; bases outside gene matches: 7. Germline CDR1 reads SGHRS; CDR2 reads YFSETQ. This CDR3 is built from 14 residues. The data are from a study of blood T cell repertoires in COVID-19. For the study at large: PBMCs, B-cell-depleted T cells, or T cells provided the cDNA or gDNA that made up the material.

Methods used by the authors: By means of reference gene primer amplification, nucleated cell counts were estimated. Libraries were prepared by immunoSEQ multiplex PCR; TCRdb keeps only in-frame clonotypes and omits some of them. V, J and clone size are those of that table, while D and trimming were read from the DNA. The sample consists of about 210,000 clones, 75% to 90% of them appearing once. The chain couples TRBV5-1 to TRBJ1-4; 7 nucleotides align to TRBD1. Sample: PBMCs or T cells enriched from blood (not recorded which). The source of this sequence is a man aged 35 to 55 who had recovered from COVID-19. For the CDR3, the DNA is TGCGCCAGTTCTCCGGGACAGTCTAATGAAAAACTGTTTTTT. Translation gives CASSPGQSNEKLFF.